The 7 T cell receptor beta chains reported below all come from one sample, sequenced in a study of regulatory T cells in long-lasting Graves disease. CDR3-region Arm-PCR and iRepertoire HTBI primers produced the TCR beta libraries. In TCRdb, the multiplex PCR reads were re-called with MiXCR into one record per CDR3 protein. Of 360,000 or so distinct CDR3 sequences detected, roughly a sixth appear once; the ten largest clones hold roughly 27%. The time point: newly diagnosed GD, antithyroid drugs for less than 3 months. PBMCs provided the RNA from which the TCR library was made. These same records also appear under a second study, on T cells in Graves' hyperthyroidism and ophthalmopathy.

Sequencing was performed on peripheral blood mononuclear cells (PBMCs), taken at new diagnosis, from a patient treated with antithyroid drugs. These receptors were taken from a man aged 35 to 55 with Graves disease.

The J gene is TRBJ2-1, the V gene TRBV12-3 or TRBV12-4, with D possibly being TRBD2 (7 bases). Deletions cut 6 bases from V and 3 bases from J, with 12 bases between. The CDR3 totals 14 residues. CDR3 nucleotides: TGTGCCAGCAGCAAGGGGGGGATCTACAATGAGCAGTTCTTC. It codes for CASSKGGIYNEQFF.

This rearrangement joins TRBV4-2 to TRBJ2-7, with TRBD2 identical over 7 bases. This CDR3 contains 15 residues. Germline V gives CDR1 LGHNA, CDR2 YNFKEQ. The ends lost 2 bases at V and 3 bases at J; junction bases unmatched: 7. The CDR3 sequence: CASSQRRTSSYEQYF. CDR3 DNA: TGTGCCAGCAGCCAACGGAGGACTAGTAGCTACGAGCAGTACTTC.

This clonotype was seen many times. Here the CDR3 reads CASSRQSSGNTIYF. CDR3 DNA: TGTGCCAGCAGTCGACAGTCCTCTGGAAACACCATATATTTT. V gene TRBV7-2 combines with J gene TRBJ1-3; D may be TRBD1 (5 bases). The CDR3 spans 14 residues. Trimming pared 6 bases from V and 0 bases from J, leaving 9 bases between. Per germline, CDR1 SGHTA and CDR2 FQGNSA.

At least ten counts were recorded for this clonotype. CDR3 residues: CSARDPRRGSSTDTQYF. Here the CDR3 DNA reads TGCAGTGCTAGAGATCCCCGCAGGGGGTCCAGCACAGATACGCAGTATTTT. This chain joins TRBV20-1 and TRBJ2-3; 7 nucleotides line up with TRBD1. CDR3 size: 17 residues. With V trimmed by 0 bases and J by 0 bases, 9 bases remained unmatched. Germline V gene lookup returns CDR1 DFQATT and CDR2 SNEGSKA (reference sequence).

The V gene is TRBV20-1, the J gene TRBJ2-5, with D perhaps matching TRBD2 (7 bases). In germline, CDR1 is DFQATT, CDR2 SNEGSKA (reference sequence). This CDR3 is 15 amino acids long. The V end was cut by 0 bases, the J end by 4 bases, with 15 bases between. CDR3 sequence reads: CSAREGGGLAETQYF. In DNA form, the CDR3 reads TGCAGTGCTAGAGAGGGGGGGGGCCTAGCAGAGACCCAGTACTTC.

This clonotype was seen many times. The gene calls are TRBV15 and TRBJ1-2; unclear D gene. In germline, CDR1 is LNHNV, CDR2 YYDKDF (reference sequence). The CDR3 runs to 13 residues. The V end was cut by 0 bases, the J end by 7 bases, with 9 bases between. The DNA of the CDR3 is TGTGCCACCAGCAGAGATGAAGGGTCTGGCTACACCTTC. Translation: CATSRDEGSGYTF.

The genes are TRBV19 and TRBJ2-1; 12 bases match TRBD2. Germline CDR1 and CDR2: LNHDA and SQIVND (reference sequence). The CDR3 is made up of 14 amino acids. V lost 4 bases and J lost 7; bases outside the gene matches: 2. The chain's CDR3 is CASSTSGGVNEQFF. CDR3 sequence (DNA): TGTGCCAGTAGTACTAGCGGGGGGGTTAATGAGCAGTTCTTC.